The next 30 T cell receptor beta chains were all read from a single sample in a study of T cells after yellow fever vaccination. TCRdb itself ran the 5' RACE reads through MiXCR, one entry per CDR3 protein. The sample includes some 400,000 distinct CDR3 sequences, 6% to 8% of them seen just once. The material sequenced was PBMCs, taken 5 days after the yellow fever booster vaccination. All receptors come from a man aged 30 to 39 who received the YFV17D yellow fever vaccine.

The chain employs TRBV19 and TRBJ1-1; 10 nucleotides align to TRBD1. This CDR3 comprises 16 residues. The V gene's germline CDR1 is LNHDA and CDR2 SQIVND (reference sequence). The trim removed 4 bases at V and 4 bases at J, leaving 9 bases unmatched. The CDR3 bases are TGTGCCAGTAGTACTCGACAGGGGGCCTCGGGCACTGAAGCTTTCTTT. Protein sequence: CASSTRQGASGTEAFF.

This clonotype appeared a few times. J is TRBJ2-2 and V is TRBV5-4; TRBD2 aligns across 9 bases. Per the germline V gene, CDR1 is SGHNT and CDR2 is YYREEE (reference sequence). V dropped 4 bases and J dropped 5; count of bases not matched to a gene: 3. This CDR3 is built from 14 residues. CDR3 amino acids: CASSPSGRTGELFF. In DNA, the CDR3 is TGTGCCAGCAGCCCCAGCGGGAGGACCGGGGAGCTGTTTTTT. Full variable domain (missing parts from reference TRBV5-4 and TRBJ2-2): ETGVTQSPTHLIKTRGQQVTLRCSSQSGHNTVSWYQQALGQGPQFIFQYYREEENGRGNFPPRFSGLQFPNYSSELNVNALELDDSALYLCASSPSGRTGELFFGEGSRLTVL.

This clonotype was seen a handful of times. The chain joins TRBV6-2 or TRBV6-3 to TRBJ2-2, with D hard to call. The V and J ends lost 4 bases and 6 bases respectively, with 18 bases between them. Germline-derived CDR1 and CDR2 are MNHEY and SVGEGT. This CDR3 is 16 amino acids long. The CDR3 is CASSSRFYEGAGELFF. The CDR3 DNA sequence: TGTGCCAGCAGTTCCCGGTTCTACGAAGGAGCCGGGGAGCTGTTTTTT.

This clonotype turned up a few times. J is TRBJ1-4 and V is TRBV20-1; 8 bases fit TRBD1. Germline loops: CDR1 DFQATT, CDR2 SNEGSKA (reference sequence). After removal of 5 bases from V and 7 bases from J, the junction contained 6 bases not matched to a gene. This CDR3 has 13 amino acids. This chain's CDR3 is CSARTGPGEKLFF. The CDR3 DNA sequence: TGCAGTGCTCGGACAGGGCCCGGTGAAAAACTGTTTTTT.

In this sample, this clonotype turned up a few times. The chain uses TRBV6-5 and TRBJ1-1; D is uncertain. V gave up 2 bases and J gave up 1 base, with 8 bases separating them. The CDR3 loop spans 14 amino acids. Germline V gives CDR1 MNHEY, CDR2 SVGAGI. This CDR3 reads CASSYLAGNTEAFF. The CDR3 nucleotides read TGTGCCAGCAGTTACCTGGCCGGGAACACTGAAGCTTTCTTT.

A few counts support this clonotype. The gene calls are TRBV20-1 and TRBJ2-7, with D tentatively TRBD1 (6 bases). The CDR3 is made up of 12 amino acids. Germline V CDR1 and CDR2: DFQATT, SNEGSKA (reference sequence). The ends were cut back, 7 bases at V and 3 bases at J, with 13 bases in the middle. CDR3 region: CSGGGSRYEQYF. CDR3 DNA sequence: TGCAGTGGAGGGGGATCCCGCTACGAGCAGTACTTC.

This clonotype occurred many times. The chain is built from TRBV10-3 and TRBJ2-7, with a tentative D call TRBD2 (6 bases). Trimming pared 2 bases from V and 5 bases from J, leaving 10 bases between. CDR1 ENHRY and CDR2 SYGVKD come from the germline V gene. CDR3 size: 13 residues. The CDR3 DNA reads TGTGCCATCAGTGAGCGGGAGAGCGACGAGCAGTACTTC. It specifies CAISERESDEQYF.

This clonotype was observed a few times. The rearrangement links TRBV19 to TRBJ2-7; possible D gene TRBD1, 6 bases. Germline loops: CDR1 LNHDA, CDR2 SQIVND (reference sequence). The V end lost 5 bases, the J end lost 3 bases, and 14 bases lay between the germline ends. CDR3 size: 14 residues. CDR3 bases: TGTGCCAGTAGTCCAACAGGGTCTTTCTACGAGCAGTACTTC. Encoded protein: CASSPTGSFYEQYF.

The sample holds many counts of this clonotype. The chain joins TRBV2 to TRBJ2-7; D tentatively reads TRBD1 or TRBD2 (5 bases each). Deletions cut 2 bases from V and 12 bases from J, with 11 bases between. CDR1 SNHLY and CDR2 FYNNEI come from the germline V gene. The CDR3 is made up of 11 amino acids. CDR3 nucleotide sequence: TGTGCCAGCAGTGAACGGGACGCTCGGTACTTC. Its protein product is CASSERDARYF. Drawing the rest from reference TRBV2 and TRBJ2-7, the complete variable domain is EPEVTQTPSHQVTQMGQEVILRCVPISNHLYFYWYRQILGQKVEFLVSFYNNEISEKSEIFDDQFSVERPDGSNFTLKIRSTKLEDSAMYFCASSERDARYFGPGTRLTVT.

In this sample, this clonotype turned up a few times. This chain joins TRBV3-1 and TRBJ2-1; 11 positions match TRBD2. CDR3 length equals 16 residues. Unmatched junction bases numbered 6, after V lost 4 bases and J lost 4 bases. The germline CDR1 and CDR2 sequences are LGHDT and YNNKEL (reference sequence). CDR3 in amino acids: CASSRSGTSGYNEQFF. CDR3 DNA: TGTGCCAGCAGCCGTTCCGGGACTAGCGGTTACAATGAGCAGTTCTTC.

V is TRBV7-2 and J is TRBJ2-7; TRBD1 is a possible D gene (5 bases). The V end was cut by 5 bases, the J end by 3 bases, with 20 bases between. This CDR3 is built from 16 residues. Germline loops: CDR1 SGHTA, CDR2 FQGNSA. CDR3 region: CASSPKTAPAHYEQYF. CDR3 nucleotides: TGTGCCAGCAGCCCGAAGACAGCCCCGGCTCACTACGAGCAGTACTTC. The full variable domain, rest sourced from reference TRBV7-2 and TRBJ2-7, is GAGVSQSPSNKVTEKGKDVELRCDPISGHTALYWYRQSLGQGLEFLIYFQGNSAPDKSGLPSDRFSAERTGGSVSTLTIQRTQQEDSAVYLCASSPKTAPAHYEQYFGPGTRLTVT.

This clonotype was detected many times. This sequence joins TRBV5-6 and TRBJ1-2; TRBD1 might be the D (5 bases). Germline assignment: CDR1 SGHDT and CDR2 YYEEEE. The CDR3 extends over 15 amino acids. Trimming removed 4 bases at V and 8 bases at J, with 21 bases between. The CDR3 DNA reads TGTGCCAGCAGCCCGAGGAAGGGGATAGGTGGGGGCTACACCTTC. It encodes CASSPRKGIGGGYTF. The whole variable domain, remainder taken from reference TRBV5-6 and TRBJ1-2, is DAGVTQSPTHLIKTRGQQVTLRCSPKSGHDTVSWYQQALGQGPQFIFQYYEEEERQRGNFPDRFSGHQFPNYSSELNVNALLLGDSALYLCASSPRKGIGGGYTFGSGTRLTVV.

This clonotype was picked up a small number of times. The chain employs TRBV10-3 and TRBJ2-7, with TRBD1 as a possible D gene (7 bases). The germline CDR1 and CDR2 sequences are ENHRY and SYGVKD. The CDR3 covers 14 residues. With 5 bases removed from V and 6 bases from J, the gap between germline ends came to 17 bases. DNA for the CDR3: TGTGCCATCAGTCCCGACAGGGACGGGGGCGAGCAGTACTTC. It specifies CAISPDRDGGEQYF.

This clonotype occurred a few times. This chain's CDR3 is CASNRDPGELFF. The CDR3 bases are TGCGCCAGCAACAGGGACCCCGGGGAGCTGTTTTTT. The V and J genes are TRBV5-1 and TRBJ2-2; possibly TRBD1 for D (6 bases). This CDR3 spans 12 amino acids. CDR1 and CDR2 (germline): SGHRS, YFSETQ. V was shortened by 6 bases and J by 6 bases, with 9 bases between the two germline ends.

J is TRBJ2-1 and V is TRBV7-9, with TRBD2 identical over 8 bases. CDR3 length: 18 residues. Germline V gene data show CDR1 as SEHNR and CDR2 as FQNEAQ (reference sequence). V lost 5 bases, J lost 5 bases, and 17 bases stayed unmatched. In DNA, the CDR3 is TGTGCCAGCAGCCAGCTACCAGGGGTCGGGAGGGAGGACAATGAGCAGTTCTTC. Its protein is CASSQLPGVGREDNEQFF.

This clonotype has a handful of counts. J is TRBJ2-7 and V is TRBV20-1; no clear D gene. The CDR3 runs to 12 residues. V lost 3 bases to trimming and J lost 2 bases, with 8 bases between them. Germline V lookup: CDR1 DFQATT, CDR2 SNEGSKA (reference sequence). The CDR3: CSASPQPYEQYF. CDR3 DNA: TGCAGTGCTAGTCCCCAACCCTACGAGCAGTACTTC.

On this clonotype: A much bigger clone sits one base away, suggesting this may be a read error. V and J are TRBV20-1 and TRBJ2-1; D ambiguous. Per germline, CDR1 DFQATT and CDR2 SNEGSKA (reference sequence). The V end lost 4 bases, the J end lost 2 bases, and 12 bases lay between the germline ends. The CDR3 is 14 amino acids. CDR3 residues: CSATRPATYNEQFF. DNA for the CDR3: TGCAGTGCTACACGTCCAGCGACCTACAATGAGCAGTTCTTC.

This clonotype was observed many times. The J gene is TRBJ2-3, the V gene TRBV12-3 or TRBV12-4, with D possibly being TRBD1 (5 bases). V was trimmed by 1 base and J by 10 bases, leaving 15 bases between them. The CDR3 totals 14 residues. The CDR3 nucleotides read TGTGCCAGCAGTTTAGTCTCACAGGAGTTTGCGCAGTATTTT. Translation: CASSLVSQEFAQYF.

In its sample, this clonotype was seen a few times. The J gene is TRBJ1-2, the V gene TRBV9; no clear D gene. Germline CDR1 and CDR2: SGDLS and YYNGEE. The germline V and J ends were trimmed by 0 bases and 0 bases, with 6 bases remaining between them. This CDR3 is built from 14 residues. The DNA of the CDR3 is TGTGCCAGCAGCGTAGAGCATACTAACTATGGCTACACCTTC. This encodes CASSVEHTNYGYTF.

The chain is built from TRBV5-1 and TRBJ2-2; D gene unclear. CDR1 and CDR2 from the germline V gene are SGHRS and YFSETQ. Trimming took off 2 bases at V and 7 bases at J, with 6 bases between the two ends. The CDR3 is made up of 12 amino acids. CDR3 amino acids: CASSFLGGELFF. DNA of the CDR3: TGCGCCAGCAGCTTTTTGGGCGGGGAGCTGTTTTTT.

This clonotype was seen a few times. J is TRBJ1-4 and V is TRBV7-2; tentatively, D is TRBD1 (5 bases). V lost 1 base to trimming and J lost 7 bases, with 10 bases between them. The germline gives CDR1 SGHTA, CDR2 FQGNSA. The CDR3 has 14 residues. CDR3 in DNA: TGTGCCAGCAGCTTAGTCACAGGTTTTGAAAAACTGTTTTTT. Protein product: CASSLVTGFEKLFF.

There are many counts of this clonotype. The chain employs TRBV11-2 and TRBJ2-7; tentative D call: TRBD1 (5 bases). V lost 5 bases, J lost 4 bases, and 9 bases lay in between. This CDR3 has 12 residues. Germline CDR1 reads SGHAT; CDR2 reads FQNNGV. CDR3 in DNA: TGTGCCAGCAGCGGGCAGGGTTACGAGCAGTACTTC. Translating gives CASSGQGYEQYF.

On this clonotype: A much bigger clone sits one base away, suggesting this may be a read error. The chain recombines TRBV5-1 with TRBJ2-3; tentative D call: TRBD2 (5 bases). Germline assignment: CDR1 SGHRS and CDR2 YFSETQ. The CDR3 totals 12 residues. The CDR3 loop is CASSYQDYTPYF. The CDR3, as DNA: TGCGCCAGCAGCTACCAAGACTATACGCCGTATTTT.

This chain uses TRBV20-1 with TRBJ2-7; 8 positions match TRBD2. The CDR3 covers 15 residues. Germline V CDR1 and CDR2: DFQATT, SNEGSKA (reference sequence). Unmatched junction bases numbered 10, after V lost 1 base and J lost 5 bases. The CDR3 bases are TGCAGTGCTAGAGCCCCAGGGACTAGTCCCCACGAGCAGTACTTC. The encoded protein is CSARAPGTSPHEQYF.

Only a few counts were recorded for this clonotype. The CDR3 spells CASSVEKVGVTQYF. CDR3 in DNA: TGTGCCAGCAGCGTAGAAAAAGTGGGAGTGACCCAGTACTTC. The V and J genes are TRBV9 and TRBJ2-5; weak D call: TRBD2 (5 bases). Trimming stripped 0 bases from V and 7 bases from J, with 13 bases between. The CDR3 loop spans 14 amino acids. Germline values: CDR1 SGDLS, CDR2 YYNGEE.

The rearrangement uses TRBV20-1 and TRBJ1-6; 7 bases agree with TRBD1. Germline V CDR1 and CDR2: DFQATT, SNEGSKA (reference sequence). After removal of 5 bases from V and 3 bases from J, the junction contained 13 bases not matched to a gene. The CDR3 totals 17 residues. The CDR3 loop reads CSAYSRTTGNYNSPLHF. The CDR3 nucleotides are TGCAGTGCTTATTCCAGGACGACAGGGAACTATAATTCACCCCTCCACTTT.

The chain is built from TRBV9 and TRBJ2-5; D is unclear. The V end lost 4 bases, the J end lost 1 base, and 8 bases lay between the germline ends. In germline, CDR1 is SGDLS, CDR2 YYNGEE. The CDR3 consists of 13 residues. This chain's CDR3 is CASSPHSQETQYF. Here the CDR3 DNA reads TGTGCCAGCAGCCCTCACTCCCAAGAGACCCAGTACTTC.

This clonotype was picked up many times. The chain couples TRBV6-1 to TRBJ1-4; no firm D call. Germline CDR1 reads MNHNS; CDR2 reads SASEGT. This CDR3 spans 13 amino acids. V was clipped by 6 bases and J by 0 bases, with 5 bases between them. The CDR3: CASSRTTNEKLFF. The CDR3 DNA sequence: TGTGCCAGCAGCCGGACAACTAATGAAAAACTGTTTTTT.

This clonotype was counted at least ten times. The CDR3 nucleotides are TGTGCCAGCAGCCGAGGACAGGTCACGGTCTACGAGCAGTACTTC. Translation gives CASSRGQVTVYEQYF. This chain uses TRBV7-2 with TRBJ2-7; 7 nucleotides line up with TRBD1. CDR3 size: 15 residues. The J segment lost 3 bases and the V segment lost 5 bases, leaving 10 bases of the junction unmatched. Germline CDR1 is SGHTA and CDR2 is FQGNSA.

This clonotype appeared many times. V is TRBV7-2 and J is TRBJ1-3, with unresolved D. The CDR3 extends over 13 amino acids. Trimming took off 5 bases at V and 1 base at J, with 6 bases between the two ends. Germline assignment: CDR1 SGHTA and CDR2 FQGNSA. The CDR3 nucleotides are TGTGCCAGCAGCCCCCGTTCTGGAAACACCATATATTTT. This encodes CASSPRSGNTIYF.